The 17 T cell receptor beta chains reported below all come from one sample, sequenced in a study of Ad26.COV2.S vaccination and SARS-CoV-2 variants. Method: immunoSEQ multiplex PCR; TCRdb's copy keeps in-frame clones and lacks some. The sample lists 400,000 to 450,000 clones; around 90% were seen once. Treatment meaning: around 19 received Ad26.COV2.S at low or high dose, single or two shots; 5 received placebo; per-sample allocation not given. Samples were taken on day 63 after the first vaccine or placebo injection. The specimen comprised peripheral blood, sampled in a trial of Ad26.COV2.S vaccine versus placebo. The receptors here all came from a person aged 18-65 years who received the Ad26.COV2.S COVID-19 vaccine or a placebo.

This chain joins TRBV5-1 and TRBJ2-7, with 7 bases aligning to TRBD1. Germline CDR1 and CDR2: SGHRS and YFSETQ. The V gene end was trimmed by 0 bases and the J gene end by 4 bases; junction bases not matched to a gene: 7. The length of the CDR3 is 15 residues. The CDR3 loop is CASSLERGPLYEQYF. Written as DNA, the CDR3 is TGCGCCAGCAGCTTGGAGAGGGGGCCTTTATACGAGCAGTACTTC.

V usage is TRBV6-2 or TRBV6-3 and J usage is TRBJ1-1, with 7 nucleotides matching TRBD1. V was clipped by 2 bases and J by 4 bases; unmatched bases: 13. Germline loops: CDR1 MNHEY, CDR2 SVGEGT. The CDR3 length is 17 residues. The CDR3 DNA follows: TGTGCCAGCAGTTACAGTGAGATGACAGGGTGGGTCACTGAAGCTTTCTTT. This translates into CASSYSEMTGWVTEAFF.

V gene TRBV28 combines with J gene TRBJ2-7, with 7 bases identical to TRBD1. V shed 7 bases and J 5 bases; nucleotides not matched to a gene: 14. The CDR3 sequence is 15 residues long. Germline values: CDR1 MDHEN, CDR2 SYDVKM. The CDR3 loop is CASIALRGQFHEQYF. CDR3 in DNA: TGTGCCAGCATTGCATTGAGGGGACAGTTCCACGAGCAGTACTTC.

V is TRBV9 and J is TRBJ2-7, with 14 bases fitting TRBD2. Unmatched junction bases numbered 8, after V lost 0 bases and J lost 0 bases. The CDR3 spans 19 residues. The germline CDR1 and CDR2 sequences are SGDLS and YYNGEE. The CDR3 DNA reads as TGTGCCAGCAGCGTAGAGGGACTAGCGGGAGTCTCTCCCTCCTACGAGCAGTACTTC. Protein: CASSVEGLAGVSPSYEQYF.

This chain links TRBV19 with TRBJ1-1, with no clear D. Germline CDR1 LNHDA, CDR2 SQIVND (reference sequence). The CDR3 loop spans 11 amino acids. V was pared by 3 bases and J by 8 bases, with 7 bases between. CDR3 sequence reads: CASSIVVEAFF. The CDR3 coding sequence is TGTGCCAGTAGTATCGTTGTAGAAGCTTTCTTT.

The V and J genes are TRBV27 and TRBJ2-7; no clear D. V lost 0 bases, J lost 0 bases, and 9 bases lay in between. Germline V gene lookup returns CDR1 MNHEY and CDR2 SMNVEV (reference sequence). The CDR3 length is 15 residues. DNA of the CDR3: TGTGCCAGCAGTTTATCAGGGTACAGCTCCTACGAGCAGTACTTC. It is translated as CASSLSGYSSYEQYF.

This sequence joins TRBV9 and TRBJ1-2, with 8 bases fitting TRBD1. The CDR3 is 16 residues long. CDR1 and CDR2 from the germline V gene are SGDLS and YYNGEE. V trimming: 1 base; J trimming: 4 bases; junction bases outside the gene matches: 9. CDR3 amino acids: CASSVSGDRRGYGYTF. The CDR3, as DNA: TGTGCCAGCAGCGTATCTGGGGACAGGAGGGGCTATGGCTACACCTTC.

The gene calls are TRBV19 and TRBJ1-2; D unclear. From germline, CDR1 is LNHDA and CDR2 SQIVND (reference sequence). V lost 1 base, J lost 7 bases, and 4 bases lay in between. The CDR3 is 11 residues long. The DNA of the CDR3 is TGTGCCAGTAGTATAGGACTTGGCTACACCTTC. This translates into CASSIGLGYTF.

The CDR3 spells CASSPQGAGENTEAFF. DNA of the CDR3: TGTGCCAGCAGTCCACAGGGGGCGGGGGAGAACACTGAAGCTTTCTTT. This chain links TRBV6-2 or TRBV6-3 with TRBJ1-1, with 9 bases identical to TRBD1. V shed 5 bases and J 1 base; nucleotides not matched to a gene: 8. The length of the CDR3 is 16 residues. Germline CDR1 is MNHEY and CDR2 is SVGEGT.

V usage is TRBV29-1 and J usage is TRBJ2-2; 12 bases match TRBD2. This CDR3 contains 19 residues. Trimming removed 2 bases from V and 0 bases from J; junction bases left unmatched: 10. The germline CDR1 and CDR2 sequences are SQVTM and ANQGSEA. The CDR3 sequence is CSVEILGLAGLTNTGELFF. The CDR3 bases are TGCAGCGTTGAAATCCTCGGACTAGCGGGACTGACGAACACCGGGGAGCTGTTTTTT.

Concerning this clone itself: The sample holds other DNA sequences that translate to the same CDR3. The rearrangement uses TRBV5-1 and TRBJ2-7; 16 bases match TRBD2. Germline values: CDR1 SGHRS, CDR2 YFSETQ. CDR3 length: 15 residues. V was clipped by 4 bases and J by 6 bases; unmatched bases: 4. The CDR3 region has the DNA TGCGCCAGCAGCCCGGGACTAGCGGGAGGGGTCGAGCAGTACTTC. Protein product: CASSPGLAGGVEQYF. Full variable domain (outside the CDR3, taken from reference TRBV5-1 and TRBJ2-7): KAGVTQTPRYLIKTRGQQVTLSCSPISGHRSVSWYQQTPGQGLQFLFEYFSETQRNKGNFPGRFSGRQFSNSRSEMNVSTLELGDSALYLCASSPGLAGGVEQYFGPGTRLTVT.

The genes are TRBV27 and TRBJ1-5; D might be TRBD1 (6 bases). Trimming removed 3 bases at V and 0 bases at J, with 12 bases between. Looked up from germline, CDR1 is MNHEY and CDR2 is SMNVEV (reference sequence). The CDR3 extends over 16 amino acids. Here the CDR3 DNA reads TGTGCCAGCAGTTTCCTGGGACAATCTAGCAATCAGCCCCAGCATTTT. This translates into CASSFLGQSSNQPQHF.

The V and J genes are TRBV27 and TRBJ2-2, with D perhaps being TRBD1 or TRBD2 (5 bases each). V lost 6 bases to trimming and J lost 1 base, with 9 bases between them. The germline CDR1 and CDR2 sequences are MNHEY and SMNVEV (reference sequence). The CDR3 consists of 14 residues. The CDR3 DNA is TGTGCCAGCAGGGGACCTGGGAACACCGGGGAGCTGTTTTTT. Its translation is CASRGPGNTGELFF.

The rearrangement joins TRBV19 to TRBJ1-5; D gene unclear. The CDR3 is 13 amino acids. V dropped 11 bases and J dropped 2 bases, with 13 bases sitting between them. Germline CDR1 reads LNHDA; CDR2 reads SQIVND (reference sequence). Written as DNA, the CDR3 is TGTGCCGTCGCCGGGAGTGGCAATCAGCCCCAGCATTTT. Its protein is CAVAGSGNQPQHF.

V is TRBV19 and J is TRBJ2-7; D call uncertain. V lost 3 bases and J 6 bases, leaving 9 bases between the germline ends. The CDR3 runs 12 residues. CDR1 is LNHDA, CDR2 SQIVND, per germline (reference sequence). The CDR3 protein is CASSIRRGEQYF. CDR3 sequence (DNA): TGTGCCAGTAGTATCCGGCGAGGCGAGCAGTACTTC.

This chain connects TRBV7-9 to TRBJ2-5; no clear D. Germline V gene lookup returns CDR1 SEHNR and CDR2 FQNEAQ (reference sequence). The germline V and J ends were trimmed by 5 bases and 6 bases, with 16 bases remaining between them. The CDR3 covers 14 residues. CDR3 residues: CASSPGRAQKTQYF. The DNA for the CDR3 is TGTGCCAGCAGCCCCGGCCGGGCCCAGAAGACCCAGTACTTC.

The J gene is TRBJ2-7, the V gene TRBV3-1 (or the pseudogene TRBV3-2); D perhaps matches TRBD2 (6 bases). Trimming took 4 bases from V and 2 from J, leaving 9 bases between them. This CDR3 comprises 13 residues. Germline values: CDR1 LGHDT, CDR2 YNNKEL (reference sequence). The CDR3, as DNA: TGTGCCAGCAGCCGGGGGGAGGCCTACGAGCAGTACTTC. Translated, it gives CASSRGEAYEQYF.